This TCR beta chain was observed in a study of blood T cells in healthy people across ages. Using a J-beta primer mix together with a sample-barcoded 5' primer, a second PCR was run for roughly 6 to 11 cycles. Every single cDNA molecule received a tag from a template-switch adaptor with 12 random nucleotides. TCRdb re-called the 5' RACE reads with MiXCR, one entry per CDR3 protein. The sample records around 870,000 distinct CDR3 sequences, around 26% being singletons. The V and J ends lost 3 bases and 0 bases respectively, with 7 bases between them. Germline assignment: CDR1 SGHNT and CDR2 YYREEE (reference sequence). The CDR3 is made up of 15 amino acids. This clonotype was seen repeatedly, ten times or more. Every sample had a minimum of 7 million PBMCs isolated.

The receptor's source is a woman of 80 years or more in good health. The V gene is TRBV5-4, the J gene TRBJ2-6; no firm D call. The sample was blood. The CDR3 DNA sequence: TGTGCCAGCAGCTCCGGACCCTCTGGGGCCAACGTCCTGACTTTC. Its protein product is CASSSGPSGANVLTF.